This passage covers 14 T cell receptor beta chains from one sample sequenced in a study of T cell responses to AZD1222 COVID-19 vaccine. Data came from immunoSEQ multiplex PCR; TCRdb stores just in-frame clones and leaves some out. The sample gives 100,000 to 150,000 clones, 88% of which show up once; roughly 3.8% is in the top ten. The sample consisted of peripheral blood, taken 28 days after the second AZD1222 dose. The receptors here all came from an adult who received the AZD1222 COVID-19 vaccine.

The chain combines TRBV23-1 with TRBJ1-2; TRBD1 is a possible D gene (5 bases). TRBV23-1 is labeled an ORF, and its function is uncertain. The CDR3 has 15 amino acids. With 3 bases removed from V and 2 bases from J, the gap between germline ends came to 13 bases. This chain's CDR3 is CASSHETGTNYGYTF. The CDR3 bases are TGCGCCAGCAGTCATGAAACCGGGACCAACTATGGCTACACCTTC.

This clone has a single count. V and J are TRBV6-2 or TRBV6-3 and TRBJ2-7, with D tentatively TRBD1 (6 bases). Germline CDR1 reads MNHEY; CDR2 reads SVGEGT. The CDR3 runs to 12 residues. V was clipped by 2 bases and J by 9 bases, with 11 bases between them. CDR3 in amino acids: CASSYPGTSQYF. CDR3 DNA: TGTGCCAGCAGTTACCCCGGGACATCGCAGTACTTC.

This chain uses TRBV19 with TRBJ1-2; 8 bases are a match to TRBD1. The CDR3 runs to 15 residues. CDR1 LNHDA and CDR2 SQIVND come from the germline V gene (reference sequence). Losses at the gene ends were 4 bases for V and 6 bases for J; bases not matched to a gene: 10. This chain's CDR3 is CASSTIPDRVNGYTF. DNA for the CDR3: TGTGCCAGTAGTACCATCCCGGACAGGGTTAATGGCTACACCTTC.

V is TRBV6-5 and J is TRBJ1-1; D gene uncertain. The CDR3 loop spans 14 amino acids. Per germline, CDR1 MNHEY and CDR2 SVGAGI. Trimming took off 7 bases at V and 0 bases at J, with 12 bases between the two ends. The CDR3 coding sequence is TGTGCCAGCATCGACCGAAGGATGAACACTGAAGCTTTCTTT. It encodes CASIDRRMNTEAFF.

The chain carries TRBV7-2 and TRBJ2-5; D possibly uses TRBD1 or TRBD2 (6 bases each). The CDR3 has 18 amino acids. Germline CDR1 and CDR2: SGHTA and FQGNSA. The ends were cut back, 5 bases at V and 9 bases at J, with 31 bases in the middle. The CDR3 loop is CASSREGVAAQHWASQYF. In DNA, the CDR3 is TGTGCCAGCAGCAGAGAGGGGGTAGCGGCCCAACATTGGGCGTCCCAGTACTTC.

The genes are TRBV28 and TRBJ2-7, with 7 bases aligning to TRBD1. Germline-derived CDR1 and CDR2 are MDHEN and SYDVKM. After removal of 6 bases from V and 1 base from J, the junction contained 0 bases not matched to a gene. The CDR3 consists of 12 residues. CDR3 sequence: CASRTGSYEQYF. Written as DNA, the CDR3 is TGTGCCAGCAGGACAGGGTCCTACGAGCAGTACTTC.

The chain employs TRBV19 and TRBJ2-6; D is perhaps TRBD2 (6 bases). The CDR3 extends over 17 amino acids. Germline V CDR1 and CDR2: LNHDA, SQIVND (reference sequence). V dropped 6 bases and J dropped 0 bases, with 15 bases sitting between them. For the CDR3, the DNA is TGTGCCAGTAGAAAGGAATCCGGGGGCTCTGGGGCCAACGTCCTGACTTTC. Translated: CASRKESGGSGANVLTF.

The chain is built from TRBV19 and TRBJ1-1; 9 bases agree with TRBD1. The length of the CDR3 is 14 residues. V dropped 7 bases and J dropped 5; count of bases not matched to a gene: 8. From germline, CDR1 is LNHDA and CDR2 SQIVND (reference sequence). DNA for the CDR3: TGTGCCAGTACCGACGGGACAGGGAAAACTGAAGCTTTCTTT. This sequence encodes CASTDGTGKTEAFF.

CDR3 sequence: CASSQTPAKTNYGYTF. CDR3 nucleotides: TGCGCCAGCAGCCAAACCCCTGCAAAAACGAACTATGGCTACACCTTC. The J gene is TRBJ1-2, the V gene TRBV4-3; D uncertain. V lost 2 bases to trimming and J lost 2 bases, with 15 bases between them. Germline values: CDR1 LGHNA, CDR2 YSLEER. The CDR3 spans 16 residues.

This rearrangement joins TRBV18 to TRBJ2-5, with unresolved D. Germline CDR1 is KGHSH and CDR2 is LQKENI. CDR3 length: 14 amino acids. V was cut by 0 bases and J by 2 bases, with 7 bases left in between. The CDR3 sequence: CASSPPAGQETQYF. The CDR3 nucleotides read TGTGCCAGCTCACCACCGGCAGGACAAGAGACCCAGTACTTC.

This chain joins TRBV30 and TRBJ1-6; D is uncertain. The CDR3 contains 11 residues. Trimming took off 8 bases at V and 7 bases at J, with 9 bases between the two ends. Germline lookup yields CDR1 GTSNPN and CDR2 SVGIG (reference sequence). The CDR3 loop reads CAGGRNSPLHF. The CDR3 bases are TGTGCCGGAGGCAGAAATTCACCCCTCCACTTT.

V and J are TRBV27 and TRBJ1-4, with D perhaps matching TRBD1 (5 bases). This CDR3 comprises 16 residues. Germline-derived CDR1 and CDR2 are MNHEY and SMNVEV (reference sequence). Between the trimmed V and J ends, which lost 1 base and 7 bases, there was a span of 16 bases. CDR3 sequence reads: CASSLFHPSGGEKLFF. In DNA, the CDR3 is TGTGCCAGCAGTTTATTCCACCCCTCCGGGGGTGAAAAACTGTTTTTT.

The table lists this clone with a count of one. The chain uses TRBV19 and TRBJ2-7, with 9 bases that match TRBD1. CDR3 length: 15 amino acids. V was clipped by 5 bases and J by 1 base; unmatched bases: 6. Germline V lookup: CDR1 LNHDA, CDR2 SQIVND (reference sequence). CDR3 in amino acids: CASSSAGTGSYEQYF. The CDR3, as DNA: TGTGCCAGTAGTTCTGCCGGGACAGGGTCCTACGAGCAGTACTTC.

The rearrangement links TRBV19 to TRBJ1-2; D unresolved. V was trimmed by 4 bases and J by 8 bases, leaving 20 bases between them. Germline V gives CDR1 LNHDA, CDR2 SQIVND (reference sequence). The CDR3 runs to 15 residues. This chain's CDR3 is CASSTPRTPRNGYTF. CDR3 sequence (DNA): TGTGCCAGTAGTACCCCAAGGACCCCGAGGAACGGCTACACCTTC.